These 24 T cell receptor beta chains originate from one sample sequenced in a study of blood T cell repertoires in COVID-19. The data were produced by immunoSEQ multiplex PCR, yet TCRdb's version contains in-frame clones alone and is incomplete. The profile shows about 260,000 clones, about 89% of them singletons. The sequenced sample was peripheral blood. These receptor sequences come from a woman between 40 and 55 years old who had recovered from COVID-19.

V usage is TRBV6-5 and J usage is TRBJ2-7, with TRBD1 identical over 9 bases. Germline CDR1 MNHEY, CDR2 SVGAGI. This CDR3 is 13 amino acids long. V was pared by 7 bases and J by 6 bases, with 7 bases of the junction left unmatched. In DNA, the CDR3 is TGTGCCAGCACCGCGACAGGGGGTAGCGAGCAGTACTTC. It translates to CASTATGGSEQYF.

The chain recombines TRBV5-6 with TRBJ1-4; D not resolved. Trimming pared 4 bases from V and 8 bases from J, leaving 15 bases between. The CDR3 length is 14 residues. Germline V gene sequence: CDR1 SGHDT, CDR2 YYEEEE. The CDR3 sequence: CASSQDPAGEKLFF. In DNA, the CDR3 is TGTGCCAGCAGCCAGGACCCGGCGGGGGAAAAACTGTTTTTT.

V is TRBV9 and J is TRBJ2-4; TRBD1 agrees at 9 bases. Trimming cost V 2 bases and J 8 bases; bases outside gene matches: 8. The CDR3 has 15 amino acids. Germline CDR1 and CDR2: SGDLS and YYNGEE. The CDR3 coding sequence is TGTGCCAGCAGCGTCCACAGGGGGCGCTGGGACATTCAGTACTTC. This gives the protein CASSVHRGRWDIQYF.

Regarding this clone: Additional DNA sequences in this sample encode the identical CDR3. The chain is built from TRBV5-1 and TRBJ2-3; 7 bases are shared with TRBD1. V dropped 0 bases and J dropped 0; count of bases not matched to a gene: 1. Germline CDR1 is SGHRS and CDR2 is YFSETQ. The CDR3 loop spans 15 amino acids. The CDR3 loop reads CASSLGQGSTDTQYF. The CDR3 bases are TGCGCCAGCAGCTTGGGACAGGGCAGCACAGATACGCAGTATTTT.

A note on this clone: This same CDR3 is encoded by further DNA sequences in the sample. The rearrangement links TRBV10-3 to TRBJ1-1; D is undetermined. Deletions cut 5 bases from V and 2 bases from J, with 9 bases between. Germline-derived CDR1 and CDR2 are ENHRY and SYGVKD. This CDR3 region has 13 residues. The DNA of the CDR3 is TGTGCCATCAGTCTCCCGGGAAACACTGAAGCTTTCTTT. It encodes CAISLPGNTEAFF.

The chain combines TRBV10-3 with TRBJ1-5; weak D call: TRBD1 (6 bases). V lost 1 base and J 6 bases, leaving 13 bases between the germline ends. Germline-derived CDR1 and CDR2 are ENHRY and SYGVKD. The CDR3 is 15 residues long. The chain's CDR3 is CAISEWNQGGQPQHF. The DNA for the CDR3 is TGTGCCATCAGTGAGTGGAACCAAGGGGGTCAGCCCCAGCATTTT.

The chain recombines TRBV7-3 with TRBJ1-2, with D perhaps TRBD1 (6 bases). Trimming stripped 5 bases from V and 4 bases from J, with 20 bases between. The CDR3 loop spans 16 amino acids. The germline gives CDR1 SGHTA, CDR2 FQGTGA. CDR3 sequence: CASSQTATQGTYGYTF. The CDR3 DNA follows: TGTGCCAGCAGCCAAACGGCTACACAGGGAACCTATGGCTACACCTTC.

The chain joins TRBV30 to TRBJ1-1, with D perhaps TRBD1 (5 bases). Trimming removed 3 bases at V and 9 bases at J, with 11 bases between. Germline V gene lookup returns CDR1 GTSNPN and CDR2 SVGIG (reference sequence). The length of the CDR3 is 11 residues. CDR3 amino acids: CAWSPKGQAFF. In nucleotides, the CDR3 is TGTGCCTGGAGCCCGAAGGGGCAAGCTTTCTTT. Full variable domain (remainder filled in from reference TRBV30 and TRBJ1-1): SQTIHQWPATLVQPVGSPLSLECTVEGTSNPNLYWYRQAAGRGLQLLFYSVGIGQISSEVPQNLSASRPQDRQFILSSKKLLLSDSGFYLCAWSPKGQAFFGQGTRLTVV.

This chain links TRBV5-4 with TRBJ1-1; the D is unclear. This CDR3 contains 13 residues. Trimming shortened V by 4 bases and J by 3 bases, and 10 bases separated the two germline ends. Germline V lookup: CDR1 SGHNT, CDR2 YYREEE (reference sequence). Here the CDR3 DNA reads TGTGCCAGCAGCCTACCCGGAGACACTGAAGCTTTCTTT. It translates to CASSLPGDTEAFF.

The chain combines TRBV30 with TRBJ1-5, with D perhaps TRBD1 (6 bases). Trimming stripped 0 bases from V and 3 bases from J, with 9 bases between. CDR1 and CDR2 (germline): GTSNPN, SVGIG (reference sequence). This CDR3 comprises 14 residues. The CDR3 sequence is CAWSVGTFNQPQHF. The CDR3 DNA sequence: TGTGCCTGGAGTGTCGGGACATTCAATCAGCCCCAGCATTTT.

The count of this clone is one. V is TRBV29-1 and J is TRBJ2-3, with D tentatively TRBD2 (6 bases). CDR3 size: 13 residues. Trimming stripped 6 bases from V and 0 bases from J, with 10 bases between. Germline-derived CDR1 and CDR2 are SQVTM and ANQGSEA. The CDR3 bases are TGCAGCGTCGTCGGGGGAAGCACAGATACGCAGTATTTT. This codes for CSVVGGSTDTQYF.

The CDR3 loop reads CASSFYRQGPTGANVLTF. CDR3 coding DNA: TGTGCCAGCAGCTTCTACCGACAGGGGCCTACTGGGGCCAACGTCCTGACTTTC. The V gene is TRBV13, the J gene TRBJ2-6; 8 nucleotides align to TRBD1. Germline CDR1 is PRHDT and CDR2 is FYEKMQ (reference sequence). With V trimmed by 3 bases and J by 2 bases, 9 bases remained unmatched. CDR3 length equals 18 residues.

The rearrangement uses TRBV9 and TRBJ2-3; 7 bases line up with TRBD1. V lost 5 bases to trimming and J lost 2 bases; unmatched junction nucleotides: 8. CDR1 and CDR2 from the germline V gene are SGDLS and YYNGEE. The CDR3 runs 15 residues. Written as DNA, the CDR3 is TGTGCCAGCAGAGGGGGCGGGCCCTACACAGATACGCAGTATTTT. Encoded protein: CASRGGGPYTDTQYF.

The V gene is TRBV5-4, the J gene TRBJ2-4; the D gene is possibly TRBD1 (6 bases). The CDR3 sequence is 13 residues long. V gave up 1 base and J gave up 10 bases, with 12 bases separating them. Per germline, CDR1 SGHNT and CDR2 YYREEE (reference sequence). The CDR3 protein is CASSLRNQGIQYF. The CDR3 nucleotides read TGTGCCAGCAGCTTGCGAAATCAGGGGATTCAGTACTTC. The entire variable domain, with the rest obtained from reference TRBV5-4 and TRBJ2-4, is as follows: ETGVTQSPTHLIKTRGQQVTLRCSSQSGHNTVSWYQQALGQGPQFIFQYYREEENGRGNFPPRFSGLQFPNYSSELNVNALELDDSALYLCASSLRNQGIQYFGAGTRLSVL.

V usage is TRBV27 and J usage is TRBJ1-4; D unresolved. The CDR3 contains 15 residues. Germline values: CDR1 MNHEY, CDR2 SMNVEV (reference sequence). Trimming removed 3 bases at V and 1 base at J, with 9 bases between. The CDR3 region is CASSLSRGTNEKLFF. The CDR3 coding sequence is TGTGCCAGCAGTTTGTCCCGAGGAACTAATGAAAAACTGTTTTTT. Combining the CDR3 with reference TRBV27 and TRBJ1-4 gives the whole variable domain EAQVTQNPRYLITVTGKKLTVTCSQNMNHEYMSWYRQDPGLGLRQIYYSMNVEVTDKGDVPEGYKVSRKEKRNFPLILESPSPNQTSLYFCASSLSRGTNEKLFFGSGTQLSVL.

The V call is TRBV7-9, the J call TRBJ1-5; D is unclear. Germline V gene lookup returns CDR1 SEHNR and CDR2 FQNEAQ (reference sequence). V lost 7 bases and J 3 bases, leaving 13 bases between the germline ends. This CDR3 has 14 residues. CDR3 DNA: TGTGCCAGCACCCCACTCGGAGACAATCAGCCCCAGCATTTT. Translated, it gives CASTPLGDNQPQHF.

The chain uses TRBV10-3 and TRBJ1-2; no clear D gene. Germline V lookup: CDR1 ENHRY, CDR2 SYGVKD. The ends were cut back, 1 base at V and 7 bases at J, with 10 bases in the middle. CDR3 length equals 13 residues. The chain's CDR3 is CAISEFPSGGYTF. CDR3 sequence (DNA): TGTGCCATCAGTGAGTTCCCTTCGGGTGGCTACACCTTC.

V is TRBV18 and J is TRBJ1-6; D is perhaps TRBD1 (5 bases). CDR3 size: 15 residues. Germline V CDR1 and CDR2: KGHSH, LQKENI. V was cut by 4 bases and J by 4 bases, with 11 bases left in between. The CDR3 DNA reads TGTGCCAGCTCACAGAACCCAGGGTATAATTCACCCCTCCACTTT. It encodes CASSQNPGYNSPLHF.

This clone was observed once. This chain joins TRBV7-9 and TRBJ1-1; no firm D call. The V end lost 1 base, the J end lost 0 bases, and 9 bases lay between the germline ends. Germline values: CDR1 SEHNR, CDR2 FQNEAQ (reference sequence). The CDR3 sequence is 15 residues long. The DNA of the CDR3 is TGTGCCAGCAGCTTAGGGGCAGTCCTGAACACTGAAGCTTTCTTT. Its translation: CASSLGAVLNTEAFF. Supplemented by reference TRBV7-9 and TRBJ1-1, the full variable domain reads DTGVSQNPRHKITKRGQNVTFRCDPISEHNRLYWYRQTLGQGPEFLTYFQNEAQLEKSRLLSDRFSAERPKGSFSTLEIQRTEQGDSAMYLCASSLGAVLNTEAFFGQGTRLTVV.

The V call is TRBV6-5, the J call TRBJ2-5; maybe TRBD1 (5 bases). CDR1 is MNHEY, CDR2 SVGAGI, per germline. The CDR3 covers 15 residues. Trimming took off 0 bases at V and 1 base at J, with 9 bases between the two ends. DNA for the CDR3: TGTGCCAGCAGTTACTCGACGACAGCCCAAGAGACCCAGTACTTC. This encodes CASSYSTTAQETQYF.

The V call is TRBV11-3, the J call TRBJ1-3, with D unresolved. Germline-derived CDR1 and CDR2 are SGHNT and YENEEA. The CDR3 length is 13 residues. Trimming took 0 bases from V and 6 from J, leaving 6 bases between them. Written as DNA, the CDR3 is TGTGCCAGCAGCTTAGACCGACAAAACACCATATATTTT. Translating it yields CASSLDRQNTIYF.

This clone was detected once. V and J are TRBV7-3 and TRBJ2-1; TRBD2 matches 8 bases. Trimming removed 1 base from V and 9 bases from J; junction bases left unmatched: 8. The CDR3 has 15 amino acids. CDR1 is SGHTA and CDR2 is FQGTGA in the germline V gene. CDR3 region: CASSLIGGGPGEQFF. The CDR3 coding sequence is TGTGCCAGCAGCTTAATTGGCGGGGGGCCCGGTGAGCAGTTCTTC.

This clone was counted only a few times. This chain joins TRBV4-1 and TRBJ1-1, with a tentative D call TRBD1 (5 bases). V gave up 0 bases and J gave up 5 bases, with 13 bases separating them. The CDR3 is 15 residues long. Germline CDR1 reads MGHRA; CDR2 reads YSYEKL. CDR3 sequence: CASSQDRGGKTEAFF. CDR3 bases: TGCGCCAGCAGCCAAGATCGGGGGGGGAAGACTGAAGCTTTCTTT.

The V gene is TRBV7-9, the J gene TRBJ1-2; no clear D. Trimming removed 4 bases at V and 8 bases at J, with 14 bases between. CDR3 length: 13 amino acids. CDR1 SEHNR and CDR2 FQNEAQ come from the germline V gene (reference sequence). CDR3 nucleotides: TGTGCCAGCAGCTGGAGGATGCCGGGAGGCTACACCTTC. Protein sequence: CASSWRMPGGYTF.